This T cell receptor beta chain was captured in a study of T cells after yellow fever vaccination. The wider study: Low-cell-number fractions underwent preparation using SMART-Seq v4 Ultra Low Input. Regarding the study as a whole: In post-booster samples, most primary-vaccination clones reappeared (just under 98% CD4, about 91% CD8). It was a weaker secondary response, yet one that peaked faster, at day 5 versus 15.

Template switching with 5'RACE generated the TCR cDNA and added a universal primer site and UMIs. TCRdb fed the 5' RACE reads into MiXCR, producing one record per CDR3 protein. Of hundreds of thousands of distinct CDR3 sequences listed, less than 25% are singletons. This clonotype showed up many times. Its antigen is as yet unknown. Per germline, CDR1 SGHKS and CDR2 YYEKEE (reference sequence). The V and J ends lost 0 bases and 3 bases respectively, with 15 bases between them. The CDR3 is made up of 16 amino acids. This chain uses TRBV5-5 with TRBJ1-2, with D possibly TRBD1 on 5 matching bases. The sequence was obtained from a man between 18 and 35 years old who received the YFV17D yellow fever vaccine. Material: PBMCs, obtained 20 to 25 days after the first yellow fever vaccination. The CDR3 nucleotides are TGTGCCAGCAGCTTGGTCAATCAGGGTTCGGACTATGGCTACACCTTC. Protein sequence: CASSLVNQGSDYGYTF.